This TCR beta chain was recovered during a study of cytomegalovirus exposure and HLA in healthy donors. Study summary: Genetic ancestry analysis placed around 76% of the 400 or so donors that were genotyped in the Caucasian-associated cluster. Points from the study as a whole: Earlier analysis yielded a pattern in which most TCR beta V segments were productive about 90% or about 30% of the time.

Healthy bone marrow donors made up the donors. This PCR relied on a set of 60 Vbeta primers and 13 Jbeta primers. Assay: immunoSEQ multiplex PCR; the TCRdb copy retains only in-frame clones and omits some. The table shows some 110,000 clones, with over 65% occurring only once. The germline V gene has CDR1 MNHEY and CDR2 SMNVEV (reference sequence). CDR3 length: 13 amino acids. Trimming took 3 bases from V and 3 from J, leaving 8 bases between them. Turning to this clone: Its antigen is as yet unknown.

The chain employs TRBV27 and TRBJ1-1, with unresolved D. This receptor was taken from a woman in her thirties in good health and CMV-seronegative. Specimen: PBMCs. In nucleotides, the CDR3 is TGTGCCAGCAGTTTTAAACAATACACTGAAGCTTTCTTT. This codes for CASSFKQYTEAFF.